This TCR beta chain is drawn from a study of cytotoxic CD8 clonotypes in ibrutinib-treated CLL. Unmatched junction bases numbered 10, after V lost 1 base and J lost 5 bases. The CDR3 spans 16 residues. Germline CDR1 SEHNR, CDR2 FQNEAQ (reference sequence). This clone was seen a few times. Antigen specificity is unknown. Profiled with immunoSEQ multiplex PCR; TCRdb holds only in-frame clones, not every one. The sample has 150,000 to 250,000 clones, 72% seen once. Study-level results: Different sampling times were used for sustained-remission and progressing patients.

The chain links TRBV7-9 to TRBJ2-5, with 7 bases aligning to TRBD2. The TCR sequence derives from a human donor with chronic lymphocytic leukemia. The sample in question was PBMCs, obtained after 24 months of ibrutinib treatment. The CDR3 DNA reads as TGTGCCAGCAGCTTAGTTCTAGCGGCTTTGGGGGAGACCCAGTACTTC. It yields the protein CASSLVLAALGETQYF.